These 26 T cell receptor beta chains came from one sample sequenced in a study of T cells in Graves' hyperthyroidism and ophthalmopathy. Amplified TCR beta CDR3 regions derived from RNA transcripts. RT-PCR in the first round (using the HTBI primer set) targeted the TCR CDR3. TCRdb reprocessed the multiplex PCR reads with MiXCR, giving one entry per CDR3 protein. The sample contains roughly 510,000 distinct CDR3 sequences, roughly 20% of which appear only once. Source material: blood. Source of these receptors: a man between 18 and 35 years old with Graves' hyperthyroidism.

This clonotype has at least ten counts. The genes are TRBV5-1 and TRBJ2-5; 7 nucleotides align to TRBD2. CDR3 length equals 11 residues. Germline CDR1 and CDR2: SGHRS and YFSETQ. V lost 5 bases, J lost 9 bases, and 4 bases stayed unmatched. The CDR3 sequence is CASSLAGAQYF. Here the CDR3 DNA reads TGCGCCAGCAGTCTCGCGGGGGCCCAGTACTTC.

This clonotype was found many times. V usage is TRBV19 and J usage is TRBJ2-7; D uncertain. V gave up 5 bases and J gave up 2 bases, with 16 bases separating them. This CDR3 comprises 15 residues. CDR1 is LNHDA, CDR2 SQIVND, per germline (reference sequence). The DNA of the CDR3 is TGTGCCAGTAGTCAAAGCGAAAGACAAGCCTACGAGCAGTACTTC. It encodes CASSQSERQAYEQYF.

At least ten counts were recorded for this clonotype. This chain connects TRBV12-5 to TRBJ1-5, with 9 positions matching TRBD1. This CDR3 is built from 19 residues. The V and J ends lost 0 bases and 6 bases, in that order; junction bases with no gene match: 15. CDR1 and CDR2 from the germline V gene are LGHNT and FRNRAP. DNA of the CDR3: TGTGCTAGTGGTTTGGTACTAGGTTCAGGACAGGGGTCTATTCAGCCCCAGCATTTT. Translating it yields CASGLVLGSGQGSIQPQHF.

Ten or more counts support this clonotype. The V gene is TRBV12-3 or TRBV12-4, the J gene TRBJ2-2, with a weak D call TRBD2 (6 bases). The CDR3 is made up of 16 amino acids. V dropped 7 bases and J dropped 3 bases, with 18 bases sitting between them. CDR3 nucleotide sequence: TGTGCCAGCAAATGGGACTCCCATACGGACACCGGGGAGCTGTTTTTT. It yields the protein CASKWDSHTDTGELFF.

This clonotype was seen only a few times. The chain combines TRBV28 with TRBJ2-5; D is uncertain. The CDR3 runs 13 residues. CDR1 and CDR2 from the germline V gene are MDHEN and SYDVKM. V lost 7 bases and J lost 2, with 11 bases in between. DNA of the CDR3: TGTGCCAGCACCCCAGGCAGGCAAGAGACCCAGTACTTC. It codes for CASTPGRQETQYF.

There are many counts of this clonotype. The chain uses TRBV27 and TRBJ1-2; 11 bases line up with TRBD1. CDR1 MNHEY and CDR2 SMNVEV come from the germline V gene (reference sequence). The CDR3 has 15 amino acids. V was clipped by 2 bases and J by 6 bases; unmatched bases: 5. The CDR3 region is CASSLSRTGGDGYTF. In nucleotides, the CDR3 is TGTGCCAGCAGTTTAAGTAGGACAGGGGGCGATGGCTACACCTTC.

This clonotype has a handful of counts. This rearrangement joins TRBV27 to TRBJ1-5; D gene unclear. V lost 2 bases, J lost 7 bases, and 9 bases lay in between. This CDR3 has 13 amino acids. CDR1 and CDR2 (germline): MNHEY, SMNVEV (reference sequence). The CDR3 sequence is CASSLGQKQPQHF. In nucleotides, the CDR3 is TGTGCCAGCAGTTTAGGGCAGAAACAGCCCCAGCATTTT.

The sample holds many counts of this clonotype. V and J are TRBV7-6 and TRBJ1-5; D call uncertain. This CDR3 comprises 13 residues. Per the germline V gene, CDR1 is SGHVS and CDR2 is FNYEAQ. The germline V and J ends were trimmed by 2 bases and 6 bases, with 8 bases remaining between them. CDR3 coding DNA: TGTGCCAGCAGCTTAAGTGAAGGTCAGCCCCAGCATTTT. It translates to CASSLSEGQPQHF.

This clonotype was observed at least ten times. This sequence joins TRBV19 and TRBJ2-2; D is unresolved. V dropped 10 bases and J dropped 0 bases, with 12 bases sitting between them. CDR3 length: 14 residues. The germline gives CDR1 LNHDA, CDR2 SQIVND (reference sequence). The DNA of the CDR3 is TGTGCCATAAGAGACTCCCCGAACACCGGGGAGCTGTTTTTT. The encoded protein is CAIRDSPNTGELFF.

This clonotype has a count of ten or more. The rearrangement links TRBV6-1 to TRBJ1-5, with D hard to call. CDR3 length: 14 residues. Trimming took off 5 bases at V and 9 bases at J, with 17 bases between the two ends. Germline CDR1 reads MNHNS; CDR2 reads SASEGT. The CDR3 DNA reads as TGTGCCAGCAGTCAAGGCGGTACGGTTAGGCCCCAGCATTTT. Translated, it gives CASSQGGTVRPQHF.

As concerns this clonotype: Compared with germline, one end of the junction differs, possibly owing to a read error. The chain employs TRBV7-8 and TRBJ1-5; D ambiguous. Germline V CDR1 and CDR2: SGHVS, FQNEAQ. This CDR3 comprises 14 residues. CDR3 nucleotides: TGCGCCAGCAGCCAAGATGGTAAGAATCAGCCCCAGCATTTT. It codes for CASSQDGKNQPQHF.

This clonotype was seen ten or more times. V gene TRBV6-2 or TRBV6-3 combines with J gene TRBJ2-2, with D hard to call. V gave up 5 bases and J gave up 3 bases, with 7 bases separating them. The CDR3 totals 13 residues. Germline CDR1 MNHEY, CDR2 SVGEGT. CDR3 coding DNA: TGTGCCAGCAGTCCAAGATACACCGGGGAGCTGTTTTTT. Residues: CASSPRYTGELFF.

In its sample, this clonotype was seen many times. J is TRBJ1-1 and V is TRBV12-3 or TRBV12-4, with D perhaps TRBD1 (5 bases). V lost 7 bases and J 4 bases, leaving 16 bases between the germline ends. This CDR3 has 14 residues. CDR3 sequence reads: CASTRTGGVTEAFF. In DNA, the CDR3 is TGTGCCAGCACCCGGACGGGGGGAGTCACTGAAGCTTTCTTT.

This clonotype was counted only a few times. The V gene is TRBV27, the J gene TRBJ2-7, with D possibly matching TRBD1 (5 bases). Trimming took 5 bases from V and 2 from J, leaving 13 bases between them. Germline lookup yields CDR1 MNHEY and CDR2 SMNVEV (reference sequence). The CDR3 sequence is 14 residues long. Here the CDR3 reads CASSISTGTYEQYF. CDR3 nucleotide sequence: TGTGCCAGCAGTATCTCTACAGGCACCTACGAGCAGTACTTC.

J is TRBJ2-7 and V is TRBV9, with D possibly matching TRBD1 (6 bases). The germline gives CDR1 SGDLS, CDR2 YYNGEE. The CDR3 is 14 residues long. V was pared by 3 bases and J by 7 bases, with 17 bases between. CDR3: CASSGDTRIEEQYF. Written as DNA, the CDR3 is TGTGCCAGCAGCGGGGACACACGGATAGAGGAGCAGTACTTC.

Comments on this clonotype: Just one base apart from a much larger clone, this may be a read error. This chain uses TRBV5-1 with TRBJ1-1; 10 bases map to TRBD1. This CDR3 is built from 14 residues. Germline V gene sequence: CDR1 SGHRS, CDR2 YFSETQ. CDR3 region: CTSSWGQGSTEAFF. CDR3 nucleotide sequence: TGCACCAGCAGTTGGGGACAGGGGAGCACTGAAGCTTTCTTT.

The table lists this clonotype with many counts. The chain uses TRBV12-3 or TRBV12-4 and TRBJ2-5; no clear D. The CDR3 has 13 residues. V was clipped by 2 bases and J by 3 bases, with 7 bases between them. CDR3 coding DNA: TGTGCCAGCAGTTTATTGGGCGAAGAGACCCAGTACTTC. The encoded protein is CASSLLGEETQYF.

V usage is TRBV6-1 and J usage is TRBJ1-2; no firm D call. This CDR3 region has 13 residues. The germline V and J ends were trimmed by 4 bases and 0 bases, with 6 bases remaining between them. Germline V gives CDR1 MNHNS, CDR2 SASEGT. The DNA of the CDR3 is TGTGCCAGCAGTGTGGCGCCTAACTATGGCTACACCTTC. Amino acid sequence: CASSVAPNYGYTF.

Concerning this clonotype itself: Given a much more abundant clone one base away, this may be a read error. The V call is TRBV7-2, the J call TRBJ1-3; D possibly corresponds to TRBD1 (5 bases). Germline CDR1 SGHTA, CDR2 FQGNSA. The V end lost 3 bases, the J end lost 7 bases, and 13 bases lay between the germline ends. This CDR3 contains 14 residues. For the CDR3, the DNA is TGTGCCAGCAGCTTTAAGGGGTTAGCCAACACCATATATTTT. It specifies CASSFKGLANTIYF.

This clonotype was counted at least ten times. This chain links TRBV28 with TRBJ1-5; perhaps TRBD1 as D (5 bases). The CDR3 loop spans 14 amino acids. CDR1 MDHEN and CDR2 SYDVKM come from the germline V gene. The V and J ends lost 6 bases and 4 bases respectively, with 13 bases between them. In DNA, the CDR3 is TGTGCCAGCAGCTCACAGGTCTCAAATCAGCCCCAGCATTTT. Protein product: CASSSQVSNQPQHF.

This clonotype was seen only a few times. The CDR3 DNA follows: TGCGCCAGCAGCACAGGGAGCGCTGAAGCTTTCTTT. Its protein is CASSTGSAEAFF. The genes are TRBV10-2 and TRBJ1-1, with D perhaps matching TRBD1 (6 bases). V shed 6 bases and J shed 6 bases, with 11 bases lying between them. Germline values: CDR1 WSHSY, CDR2 SAAADI. The CDR3 loop spans 12 amino acids.

This clonotype was found once. This chain links TRBV20-1 with TRBJ1-5; tentative D call: TRBD1 (6 bases). Germline loops: CDR1 DFQATT, CDR2 SNEGSKA (reference sequence). V lost 5 bases and J 7 bases, leaving 21 bases between the germline ends. The CDR3 covers 15 residues. The CDR3 loop reads CSALRTVKQGQPQHF. The CDR3 DNA is TGCAGTGCTTTGCGGACCGTCAAGCAGGGGCAGCCCCAGCATTTT.

This clonotype was detected many times. This sequence joins TRBV6-5 and TRBJ1-1; D uncertain. Trimming cost V 2 bases and J 0 bases, with 10 bases left between them. The CDR3 loop spans 15 amino acids. The germline V gene has CDR1 MNHEY and CDR2 SVGAGI. The CDR3 bases are TGTGCCAGCAGTTACGGTGGCACCATGAACACTGAAGCTTTCTTT. Amino acid sequence: CASSYGGTMNTEAFF.

This clonotype has ten or more counts. The chain combines TRBV2 with TRBJ1-2; D is unresolved. Germline lookup yields CDR1 SNHLY and CDR2 FYNNEI. Trimming removed 7 bases from V and 4 bases from J, with 10 bases in between. CDR3 length equals 12 residues. The CDR3 nucleotides read TGTGCCAGCACGAGCAGCCTCTATGGCTACACCTTC. Residues: CASTSSLYGYTF.

The table lists this clonotype with a few counts. J is TRBJ1-6 and V is TRBV9; TRBD1 matches at 9 bases. CDR3 length: 17 amino acids. The junction had 8 bases not matched to a gene; V was cut back by 0 bases and J by 7 bases. CDR1 and CDR2 from the germline V gene are SGDLS and YYNGEE. The CDR3 DNA reads as TGTGCCAGCAGCGTAGCGCCAAGGGACAGGGTGAATTCACCCCTCCACTTT. Its translation: CASSVAPRDRVNSPLHF. The variable domain in full, with the rest retrieved from reference TRBV9 and TRBJ1-6, is DSGVTQTPKHLITATGQRVTLRCSPRSGDLSVYWYQQSLDQGLQFLIQYYNGEERAKGNILERFSAQQFPDLHSELNLSSLELGDSALYFCASSVAPRDRVNSPLHFGNGTRLTVT.

The chain uses TRBV28 and TRBJ1-5; D is ambiguous. In germline, CDR1 is MDHEN, CDR2 SYDVKM. The CDR3 runs 14 residues. The V gene lost 5 bases and the J gene lost 3 bases, with 11 bases spanning the gap. CDR3 in DNA: TGTGCCAGCAGTCAATTTCAGGTCAATCAGCCCCAGCATTTT. It yields the protein CASSQFQVNQPQHF.